This T cell receptor (beta chain) was recovered during a study of T cells after yellow fever vaccination. This clonotype was picked up many times. V gave up 7 bases and J gave up 5 bases; unmatched junction bases: 10. The CDR3 runs 15 residues. Germline lookup yields CDR1 SGHTA and CDR2 FQGNSA. Universal primer sites and UMIs were introduced during 5'RACE template-switching synthesis of TCR cDNA. TCRdb analysed the 5' RACE reads with MiXCR anew, one entry per CDR3 protein. The sample consists of 250,000 or so distinct CDR3 sequences, 6% to 8% of them appearing once. The chain couples TRBV7-2 to TRBJ2-5; 10 bases map to TRBD2. The source is a man aged 25 to 40 who received the YFV17D yellow fever vaccine. The sequencing here drew on CD4+ T cells sorted from PBMCs, taken on the day of the yellow fever booster vaccination. The CDR3 DNA follows: TGTGCCAGCACTCGAGGACTAGCGGTCAGGGAGACCCAGTACTTC. This codes for CASTRGLAVRETQYF.